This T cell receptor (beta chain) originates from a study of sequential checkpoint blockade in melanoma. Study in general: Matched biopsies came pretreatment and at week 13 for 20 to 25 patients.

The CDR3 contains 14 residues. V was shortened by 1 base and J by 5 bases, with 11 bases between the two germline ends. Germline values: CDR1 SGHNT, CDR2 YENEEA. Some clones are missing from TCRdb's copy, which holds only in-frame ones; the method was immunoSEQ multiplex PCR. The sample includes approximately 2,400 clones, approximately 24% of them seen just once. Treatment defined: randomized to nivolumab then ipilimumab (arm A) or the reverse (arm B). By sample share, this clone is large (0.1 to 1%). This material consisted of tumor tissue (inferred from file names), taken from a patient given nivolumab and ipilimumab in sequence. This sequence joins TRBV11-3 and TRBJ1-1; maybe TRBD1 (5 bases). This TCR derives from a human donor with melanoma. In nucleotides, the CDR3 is TGTGCCAGCAGCTTAGTGGGGGTTGTGACTGAAGCTTTCTTT. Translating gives CASSLVGVVTEAFF.